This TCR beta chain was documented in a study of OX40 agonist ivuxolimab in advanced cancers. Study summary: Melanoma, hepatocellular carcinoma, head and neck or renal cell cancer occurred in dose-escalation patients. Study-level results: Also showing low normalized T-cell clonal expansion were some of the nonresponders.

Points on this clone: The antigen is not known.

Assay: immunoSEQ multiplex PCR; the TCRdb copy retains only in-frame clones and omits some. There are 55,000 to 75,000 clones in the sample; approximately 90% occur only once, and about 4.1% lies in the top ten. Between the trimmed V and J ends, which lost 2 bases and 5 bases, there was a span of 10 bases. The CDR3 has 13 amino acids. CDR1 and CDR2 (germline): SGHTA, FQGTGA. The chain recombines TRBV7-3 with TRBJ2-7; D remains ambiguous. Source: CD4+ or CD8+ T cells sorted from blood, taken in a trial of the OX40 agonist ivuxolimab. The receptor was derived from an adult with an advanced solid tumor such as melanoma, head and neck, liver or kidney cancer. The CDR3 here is CASSLGFGNEQYF. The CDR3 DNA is TGTGCCAGCAGCTTAGGCTTTGGGAACGAGCAGTACTTC. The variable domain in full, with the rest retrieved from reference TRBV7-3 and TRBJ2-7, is GAGVSQTPSNKVTEKGKYVELRCDPISGHTALYWYRQSLGQGPEFLIYFQGTGAADDSGLPNDRFFAVRPEGSVSTLKIQRTERGDSAVYLCASSLGFGNEQYFGPGTRLTVT.